The next 21 T cell receptor beta chains were all read from a single sample in a study of shared clonotypes between healthy human individuals. The table came from immunoSEQ multiplex PCR; TCRdb's copy has only in-frame clones and leaves some out. This table holds some 2,000,000 clones, around 95% found once. Sequencing was performed on naive CD4+ T cells sorted from blood. Subset in this sample: CD45RA+ positively selected. All receptors derive from a man aged 18 to 29 in good health.

This sequence joins TRBV28 and TRBJ2-3; 9 bases match TRBD2. CDR3 length: 14 amino acids. Germline lookup yields CDR1 MDHEN and CDR2 SYDVKM. V dropped 7 bases and J dropped 2; count of bases not matched to a gene: 4. CDR3 in DNA: TGTGCCAGCACTGAGCGGGGGGCCACAGATACGCAGTATTTT. As protein: CASTERGATDTQYF. Full variable domain (outside the CDR3, taken from reference TRBV28 and TRBJ2-3): DVKVTQSSRYLVKRTGEKVFLECVQDMDHENMFWYRQDPGLGLRLIYFSYDVKMKEKGDIPEGYSVSREKKERFSLILESASTNQTSMYLCASTERGATDTQYFGPGTRLTVL.

The CDR3 protein is CASSSPGQGYNEQFF. The CDR3 region has the DNA TGTGCCAGCAGTTCTCCTGGACAGGGTTACAATGAGCAGTTCTTC. This chain joins TRBV27 and TRBJ2-1, with 8 bases aligning to TRBD1. The length of the CDR3 is 15 residues. Germline CDR1 reads MNHEY; CDR2 reads SMNVEV (reference sequence). With V trimmed by 4 bases and J by 4 bases, 6 bases remained unmatched.

V is TRBV6-5 and J is TRBJ1-1; D remains ambiguous. The CDR3 has 14 amino acids. Per germline, CDR1 MNHEY and CDR2 SVGAGI. V lost 2 bases and J 1 base, leaving 8 bases between the germline ends. This CDR3 reads CASSYRVGNTEAFF. For the CDR3, the DNA is TGTGCCAGCAGTTACAGGGTGGGGAACACTGAAGCTTTCTTT.

The chain combines TRBV30 with TRBJ2-1; 12 bases are a match to TRBD2. Germline values: CDR1 GTSNPN, CDR2 SVGIG (reference sequence). Unmatched junction bases numbered 12, after V lost 0 bases and J lost 9 bases. CDR3 length equals 17 residues. CDR3 protein: CAWSVITSGRPNAEQFF. The DNA for the CDR3 is TGTGCCTGGAGTGTTATTACTAGCGGGAGGCCGAACGCTGAGCAGTTCTTC.

This clone was picked up one time. This chain uses TRBV6-4 with TRBJ1-5; TRBD1 aligns across 10 bases. Germline V CDR1 and CDR2: MRHNA, SNTAGT. This CDR3 has 15 residues. J was trimmed by 4 bases and V by 6 bases; bases with no gene match: 6. The CDR3: CASRGQGLANQPQHF. CDR3 DNA: TGTGCCAGCAGGGGACAGGGGTTAGCAAATCAGCCCCAGCATTTT.

CDR3 region: CASSDYRTYEQYF. The CDR3 bases are TGTGCCAGCAGTGACTATAGGACATACGAGCAGTACTTC. The chain carries TRBV6-1 and TRBJ2-7; a weak D match, TRBD1 (5 bases). The CDR3 has 13 residues. V was shortened by 3 bases and J by 4 bases, with 10 bases between the two germline ends. Per the germline V gene, CDR1 is MNHNS and CDR2 is SASEGT.

The chain joins TRBV5-1 to TRBJ2-3; TRBD2 matches 11 bases. This CDR3 has 14 amino acids. Germline lookup yields CDR1 SGHRS and CDR2 YFSETQ. J lost 5 bases, V lost 4 bases, and 3 bases had no gene match. The DNA for the CDR3 is TGCGCCAGCAGCCAGGGACTAGCGGTAGATACGCAGTATTTT. Translated, it gives CASSQGLAVDTQYF.

Turning to this clone: The same CDR3 also results from other DNA sequences found in this sample. The rearrangement uses TRBV4-3 and TRBJ2-5; 9 bases are shared with TRBD2. The V gene end was trimmed by 1 base and the J gene end by 2 bases; junction bases not matched to a gene: 5. This CDR3 has 16 residues. The germline CDR1 and CDR2 sequences are LGHNA and YSLEER. DNA of the CDR3: TGCGCCAGCAGCCAAGCGTTGGCGGGAGGGCAAGAGACCCAGTACTTC. Its translation is CASSQALAGGQETQYF.

Remarks on this clone: Other DNA sequences in the same sample also yield this CDR3. V and J are TRBV7-9 and TRBJ1-2, with TRBD1 identical over 7 bases. The V gene end was trimmed by 0 bases and the J gene end by 7 bases; junction bases not matched to a gene: 2. Germline assignment: CDR1 SEHNR and CDR2 FQNEAQ (reference sequence). CDR3 length: 13 residues. The CDR3 DNA follows: TGTGCCAGCAGCTTAGCAGGGGGCCTTGGCTACACCTTC. Protein sequence: CASSLAGGLGYTF.

The chain is built from TRBV7-9 and TRBJ2-3; 11 bases match TRBD2. The CDR3 has 14 amino acids. CDR1 and CDR2 from the germline V gene are SEHNR and FQNEAQ (reference sequence). V shed 5 bases, J shed 6 bases, and the junction held 4 bases outside the gene matches. In nucleotides, the CDR3 is TGTGCCAGCAGCATGACTAGCGGGATTGATACGCAGTATTTT. The encoded protein is CASSMTSGIDTQYF.

The gene calls are TRBV11-2 and TRBJ1-2; weak D call: TRBD1 (6 bases). The CDR3 contains 15 residues. The germline V gene encodes CDR1 SGHAT and CDR2 FQNNGV. V was trimmed by 4 bases and J by 8 bases, leaving 20 bases between them. CDR3 nucleotide sequence: TGTGCCAGCAGCTATTTAGGGGGGGCAGGGAACGGCTACACCTTC. This gives the protein CASSYLGGAGNGYTF.

The rearrangement joins TRBV9 to TRBJ1-2; 8 bases line up with TRBD1. Trimming took 0 bases from V and 3 from J; bases not matched to a gene: 4. The CDR3 loop spans 15 amino acids. CDR1 and CDR2 from the germline V gene are SGDLS and YYNGEE. The CDR3 DNA sequence: TGTGCCAGCAGCGTAGCAGGACAGGGCTACTATGGCTACACCTTC. Its translation: CASSVAGQGYYGYTF.

The rearrangement joins TRBV6-1 to TRBJ1-5; unclear D gene. There are 14 residues in the CDR3. Germline CDR1 reads MNHNS; CDR2 reads SASEGT. The germline V and J ends were trimmed by 6 bases and 0 bases, with 9 bases remaining between them. The CDR3 DNA follows: TGTGCCAGCAGCTTTTATGATAGCAATCAGCCCCAGCATTTT. It specifies CASSFYDSNQPQHF.

V is TRBV9 and J is TRBJ2-7; tentatively, D is TRBD2 (6 bases). Germline CDR1 SGDLS, CDR2 YYNGEE. The V gene lost 0 bases and the J gene lost 6 bases, with 13 bases spanning the gap. The CDR3 length is 14 residues. As DNA, the CDR3 is TGTGCCAGCAGCGTAGCTACAGGAGGGTCCGAGCAGTACTTC. Encoded protein: CASSVATGGSEQYF.

To note about this clone: Other DNA sequences in the sample encode the same CDR3. The V gene is TRBV28, the J gene TRBJ1-2, with 11 bases aligning to TRBD1. J gave up 2 bases and V 9 bases, and 2 bases lay outside the gene matches. The CDR3 sequence is 13 residues long. Germline V gives CDR1 MDHEN, CDR2 SYDVKM. The CDR3 nucleotides read TGTGCCAGTCGGACAGGGGGCAACTATGGCTACACCTTC. Protein sequence: CASRTGGNYGYTF.

The V and J genes are TRBV10-2 and TRBJ2-7; no definite D call. Trimming pared 3 bases from V and 2 bases from J, leaving 8 bases between. Germline lookup yields CDR1 WSHSY and CDR2 SAAADI. This CDR3 is 13 amino acids long. The CDR3 DNA reads as TGCGCCAGCAGTGACAAATTCCCCTACGAGCAGTACTTC. Translation gives CASSDKFPYEQYF.

As regards this clone: Other DNA sequences in the same sample also yield this CDR3. The chain recombines TRBV5-1 with TRBJ1-5; D is ambiguous. This CDR3 has 14 residues. Germline lookup yields CDR1 SGHRS and CDR2 YFSETQ. With 0 bases removed from V and 2 bases from J, the gap between germline ends came to 6 bases. CDR3 amino acids: CASSLGGGNQPQHF. DNA of the CDR3: TGCGCCAGCAGCTTGGGTGGGGGCAATCAGCCCCAGCATTTT.

V usage is TRBV5-1 and J usage is TRBJ2-1; TRBD1 or TRBD2 may be the D gene (5 bases each). Germline CDR1 and CDR2: SGHRS and YFSETQ. The CDR3 contains 17 residues. The V gene lost 0 bases and the J gene lost 3 bases, with 16 bases spanning the gap. The CDR3 DNA sequence: TGCGCCAGCAGCTTGGTTTCGGGGACCAACAACTACAATGAGCAGTTCTTC. Translating gives CASSLVSGTNNYNEQFF.

This clone has only one observation. The chain joins TRBV29-1 to TRBJ2-3; D unclear. V shed 0 bases and J shed 4 bases, with 8 bases lying between them. CDR3 size: 13 residues. CDR1 is SQVTM and CDR2 is ANQGSEA in the germline V gene. The CDR3 coding sequence is TGCAGCGTTGAAGATTGGGGTGCAGATACGCAGTATTTT. It is translated as CSVEDWGADTQYF.

A note on this clone: The sample carries other DNA sequences with the same CDR3. J is TRBJ1-5 and V is TRBV18; a weak D match, TRBD1 (6 bases). The CDR3 is 14 residues long. Germline lookup yields CDR1 KGHSH and CDR2 LQKENI. Trimming took 6 bases from V and 4 from J, leaving 13 bases between them. The CDR3 DNA reads TGTGCCAGCTCTCTCGGACAGTCGAATCAGCCCCAGCATTTT. This encodes CASSLGQSNQPQHF.

The chain recombines TRBV19 with TRBJ1-5, with D possibly TRBD1 on 5 matching bases. The CDR3 loop spans 15 amino acids. Germline lookup yields CDR1 LNHDA and CDR2 SQIVND (reference sequence). Trimming pared 7 bases from V and 0 bases from J, leaving 13 bases between. The CDR3 sequence: CASNRDRYSNQPQHF. CDR3 nucleotide sequence: TGTGCCAGTAACCGGGACCGTTATAGCAATCAGCCCCAGCATTTT.